The 5 T cell receptor beta chains below all came from one sample that was sequenced in a study of T cells after yellow fever vaccination. TCRdb passed the 5' RACE reads through MiXCR, listing each CDR3 protein once. The sample carries 300,000 or so distinct CDR3 sequences, approximately 13% recorded once. The source was CD4+ T cells sorted from PBMCs, collected 45 days after the yellow fever booster vaccination. The receptors here all came from a man aged 30-40 years who received the YFV17D yellow fever vaccine.

In this sample, this clonotype turned up a few times. This chain uses TRBV25-1 with TRBJ2-1, with 7 nucleotides matching TRBD1. This CDR3 region has 15 residues. CDR1 is MGHDK, CDR2 SYGVNS, per germline. With V trimmed by 7 bases and J by 0 bases, 6 bases remained unmatched. In DNA form, the CDR3 reads TGTGCCAGCACCTCAAACAGGGGCTCCTACAATGAGCAGTTCTTC. Its protein product is CASTSNRGSYNEQFF.

This clonotype was counted a few times. This sequence joins TRBV5-1 and TRBJ2-5; no clear D. The CDR3 totals 12 residues. Trimming left V 1 base short and J 3 bases short, with 4 bases between. Germline V gene sequence: CDR1 SGHRS, CDR2 YFSETQ. In DNA form, the CDR3 reads TGCGCCAGCAGCTTGAACGAAGAGACCCAGTACTTC. Protein: CASSLNEETQYF.

This clonotype was detected only a few times. The gene calls are TRBV6-5 and TRBJ1-2, with TRBD1 matching 7 bases. J lost 4 bases, V lost 2 bases, and 4 bases had no gene match. This CDR3 is built from 14 residues. CDR1 and CDR2 (germline): MNHEY, SVGAGI. CDR3 region: CASSYRDRAYGYTF. CDR3 DNA: TGTGCCAGCAGTTACCGAGACAGGGCCTATGGCTACACCTTC.

CDR3 nucleotide sequence: TGTGCCATCAGTGAGTCAGGGGTCACCGGGGAGCTGTTTTTT. Its translation: CAISESGVTGELFF. V is TRBV10-3 and J is TRBJ2-2, with D perhaps matching TRBD1 (5 bases). This CDR3 spans 14 amino acids. Per germline, CDR1 ENHRY and CDR2 SYGVKD. V lost 0 bases and J lost 4, with 6 bases in between.

This clonotype was seen a handful of times. This sequence joins TRBV6-5 and TRBJ2-7, with D maybe TRBD2 (6 bases). The CDR3 extends over 17 amino acids. V shed 3 bases and J shed 1 base, with 19 bases lying between them. Germline V gene data show CDR1 as MNHEY and CDR2 as SVGAGI. For the CDR3, the DNA is TGTGCCAGCAGTTATGGGGGGATACAGGTCATTTCCTACGAGCAGTACTTC. Protein product: CASSYGGIQVISYEQYF.